This T cell receptor (beta chain) was identified in a study of T-cell memory formation after mild COVID-19. Germline V gene data show CDR1 as SGHVS and CDR2 as FNYEAQ. Deletions cut 5 bases from V and 3 bases from J, with 14 bases between. CDR3 length: 15 residues. Via MiXCR, TCRdb re-called the 5' RACE reads, giving one row per CDR3 protein. Here the sample spans 400,000 to 500,000 distinct CDR3 sequences, 20% being singletons. The chain carries TRBV7-6 and TRBJ1-5; D gene unclear. Sequencing was performed on PBMCs or a T cell subset sorted from them (not recorded which). The TCR sequence derives from an adult woman who had mild COVID-19 (a few samples of this study predate the infection). Cell type and time point are not known. CDR3 region: CASSPHRAPNQPQHF. CDR3 nucleotide sequence: TGTGCCAGCAGCCCACACCGGGCCCCCAATCAGCCCCAGCATTTT.